A single sample gave rise to the 23 T cell receptor beta chains below, sequenced in a study of blood T cell repertoires in COVID-19. Profiled with immunoSEQ multiplex PCR; TCRdb holds only in-frame clones, not every one. The data show about 80,000 clones, 70% to 90% seen once. The sequencing sample was made of peripheral blood. All receptors come from a woman of 80 years or more with active or convalescent COVID-19.

The V call is TRBV5-1, the J call TRBJ1-5; possible D gene TRBD1, 5 bases. V dropped 0 bases and J dropped 7 bases, with 8 bases sitting between them. The germline V gene has CDR1 SGHRS and CDR2 YFSETQ. The CDR3 loop spans 13 amino acids. This CDR3 reads CASSLGRGQPQHF. DNA for the CDR3: TGCGCCAGCAGCTTGGGTAGGGGCCAGCCCCAGCATTTT.

This clone was recorded only once. This chain connects TRBV5-1 to TRBJ1-5; D is unclear. V was shortened by 7 bases and J by 1 base, with 15 bases between the two germline ends. This CDR3 is built from 15 residues. From germline, CDR1 is SGHRS and CDR2 YFSETQ. CDR3 bases: TGCGCCAGCGCTATGAACTCGGGAAGCAATCAGCCCCAGCATTTT. Its protein is CASAMNSGSNQPQHF.

In this sample, this clone turned up a few times. This chain links TRBV9 with TRBJ1-6; no definite D call. The CDR3 has 17 residues. V dropped 0 bases and J dropped 0 bases, with 10 bases sitting between them. Germline lookup yields CDR1 SGDLS and CDR2 YYNGEE. CDR3 loop: CASSVDGMSSYNSPLHF. CDR3 coding DNA: TGTGCCAGCAGCGTAGACGGTATGAGCTCCTATAATTCACCCCTCCACTTT.

The rearrangement uses TRBV11-2 and TRBJ2-7; TRBD2 might be the D (6 bases). CDR3 size: 14 residues. Germline V gene lookup returns CDR1 SGHAT and CDR2 FQNNGV. V was cut by 1 base and J by 2 bases, with 9 bases left in between. The CDR3 sequence is CASSLAGVPYEQYF. The CDR3 bases are TGTGCCAGCAGCTTAGCGGGGGTGCCCTACGAGCAGTACTTC. The full variable domain, with the rest looked up from reference TRBV11-2 and TRBJ2-7, is EAGVAQSPRYKIIEKRQSVAFWCNPISGHATLYWYQQILGQGPKLLIQFQNNGVVDDSQLPKDRFSAERLKGVDSTLKIQPAKLEDSAVYLCASSLAGVPYEQYFGPGTRLTVT.

The chain links TRBV25-1 to TRBJ1-1; D perhaps matches TRBD1 (5 bases). Trimming shortened V by 4 bases and J by 5 bases, and 11 bases separated the two germline ends. The CDR3 extends over 13 amino acids. Per the germline V gene, CDR1 is MGHDK and CDR2 is SYGVNS. The CDR3 loop is CASSGQGGTEAFF. The DNA of the CDR3 is TGTGCCAGCAGTGGCCAGGGAGGAACTGAAGCTTTCTTT.

This CDR3 is CASSYAREAFF. CDR3 nucleotide sequence: TGTGCCAGCAGTTACGCGAGGGAAGCTTTCTTT. The J gene is TRBJ1-1, the V gene TRBV6-2 or TRBV6-3, with D unresolved. Germline CDR1 reads MNHEY; CDR2 reads SVGEGT. The CDR3 consists of 11 residues. V was shortened by 2 bases and J by 8 bases, with 6 bases between the two germline ends.

The chain employs TRBV5-4 and TRBJ2-1; D remains ambiguous. The CDR3 runs to 12 residues. Germline loops: CDR1 SGHNT, CDR2 YYREEE (reference sequence). Trimming left V 2 bases short and J 12 bases short, with 12 bases between. This chain's CDR3 is CASSLGGQWQFF. The CDR3 nucleotides are TGTGCCAGCAGCTTAGGCGGCCAGTGGCAGTTCTTC.

This clone has only a few counts. The chain has TRBV5-6 and TRBJ1-4; weak D call: TRBD1 (5 bases). V was shortened by 6 bases and J by 8 bases, with 20 bases between the two germline ends. The CDR3 loop spans 15 amino acids. CDR1 and CDR2 (germline): SGHDT, YYEEEE. The CDR3 sequence is CASTAGGRLREKLFF. CDR3 sequence (DNA): TGTGCCAGCACCGCCGGGGGAAGGCTTCGGGAAAAACTGTTTTTT. The full variable domain, completed using reference TRBV5-6 and TRBJ1-4, is DAGVTQSPTHLIKTRGQQVTLRCSPKSGHDTVSWYQQALGQGPQFIFQYYEEEERQRGNFPDRFSGHQFPNYSSELNVNALLLGDSALYLCASTAGGRLREKLFFGSGTQLSVL.

V usage is TRBV7-6 and J usage is TRBJ2-3; 9 positions agree with TRBD2. The CDR3 totals 17 residues. Losses at the gene ends were 2 bases for V and 1 base for J; bases not matched to a gene: 7. Germline lookup yields CDR1 SGHVS and CDR2 FNYEAQ. The CDR3 coding sequence is TGTGCCAGCAGCTTACGTCAACTAGCGGGCCGCACAGATACGCAGTATTTT. Its protein is CASSLRQLAGRTDTQYF.

The gene calls are TRBV19 and TRBJ1-4; 7 bases match TRBD1. V was clipped by 7 bases and J by 5 bases; unmatched bases: 10. Germline CDR1 reads LNHDA; CDR2 reads SQIVND (reference sequence). This CDR3 has 15 amino acids. The CDR3 loop reads CASTEQGRFNEKLFF. CDR3 coding DNA: TGTGCCAGTACCGAACAGGGGAGATTCAATGAAAAACTGTTTTTT.

This clone occurred once. The chain uses TRBV6-5 and TRBJ1-1; possible D gene TRBD1, 6 bases. CDR3 size: 13 residues. The V end lost 8 bases, the J end lost 1 base, and 11 bases lay between the germline ends. Germline CDR1 MNHEY, CDR2 SVGAGI. CDR3 nucleotides: TGTGCCAGCCAATTACAGGGGAACACTGAAGCTTTCTTT. Residues: CASQLQGNTEAFF.

This chain connects TRBV7-2 to TRBJ2-3, with a weak D call TRBD2 (5 bases). This CDR3 comprises 14 residues. V lost 3 bases and J lost 6, with 13 bases in between. The germline CDR1 and CDR2 sequences are SGHTA and FQGNSA. CDR3 sequence: CASSLGRSIDTQYF. The DNA of the CDR3 is TGTGCCAGCAGCTTGGGGAGAAGCATTGATACGCAGTATTTT.

This clone occurred once. V and J are TRBV28 and TRBJ1-5; 7 bases fit TRBD1. The CDR3 has 15 amino acids. Germline loops: CDR1 MDHEN, CDR2 SYDVKM. V gave up 4 bases and J gave up 3 bases; unmatched junction bases: 6. CDR3 protein: CASSSRTGFNQPQHF. In nucleotides, the CDR3 is TGTGCCAGCAGTTCCCGGACAGGATTCAATCAGCCCCAGCATTTT.

The rearrangement joins TRBV2 to TRBJ2-1; 8 bases map to TRBD2. Germline assignment: CDR1 SNHLY and CDR2 FYNNEI. J was trimmed by 0 bases and V by 2 bases; bases with no gene match: 0. This CDR3 comprises 15 residues. The DNA of the CDR3 is TGTGCCAGCAGTGAAAGCGGGAGCTCCTACAATGAGCAGTTCTTC. Translated: CASSESGSSYNEQFF.

This chain joins TRBV4-2 and TRBJ2-3, with TRBD2 identical over 12 bases. Trimming removed 1 base from V and 1 base from J; junction bases left unmatched: 9. The germline V gene encodes CDR1 LGHNA and CDR2 YNFKEQ. The CDR3 contains 19 residues. CDR3 region: CASSQASSGGAVGTDTQYF. CDR3 nucleotides: TGTGCCAGCAGCCAAGCCTCTAGCGGGGGGGCCGTGGGCACAGATACGCAGTATTTT.

The count of this clone is one. The chain employs TRBV6-5 and TRBJ1-5, with TRBD1 identical over 7 bases. Unmatched junction bases numbered 7, after V lost 6 bases and J lost 5 bases. This CDR3 has 14 residues. Germline values: CDR1 MNHEY, CDR2 SVGAGI. CDR3: CASSLGQAYQPQHF. For the CDR3, the DNA is TGTGCCAGCAGCCTAGGACAGGCTTATCAGCCCCAGCATTTT.

The V and J genes are TRBV6-2 or TRBV6-3 and TRBJ1-6; D not resolved. V was shortened by 2 bases and J by 5 bases, with 7 bases between the two germline ends. The CDR3 is made up of 14 amino acids. Germline CDR1 is MNHEY and CDR2 is SVGEGT. This CDR3 is CASSYPQDNSPLHF. CDR3 sequence (DNA): TGTGCCAGCAGTTACCCCCAGGATAATTCACCCCTCCACTTT.

Worth noting for this clone: The sample holds other DNA sequences that translate to the same CDR3. The chain combines TRBV19 with TRBJ1-5; the D is unclear. This CDR3 is 14 amino acids long. With 5 bases removed from V and 2 bases from J, the gap between germline ends came to 10 bases. The germline gives CDR1 LNHDA, CDR2 SQIVND (reference sequence). CDR3 protein: CASSPSGGNQPQHF. DNA of the CDR3: TGTGCCAGTAGTCCCAGCGGGGGCAATCAGCCCCAGCATTTT.

The chain joins TRBV11-2 to TRBJ2-1, with D possibly being TRBD1 (6 bases). The germline V gene encodes CDR1 SGHAT and CDR2 FQNNGV. The germline V and J ends were trimmed by 2 bases and 5 bases, with 10 bases remaining between them. The CDR3 length is 14 residues. The CDR3 reads CASSLLGADNEQFF. In DNA, the CDR3 is TGTGCCAGCAGCTTATTGGGGGCGGACAATGAGCAGTTCTTC.

The rearrangement joins TRBV6-6 to TRBJ2-1, with D unclear. The CDR3 length is 14 residues. Germline V lookup: CDR1 MNHNY, CDR2 SVGAGI (reference sequence). The V gene lost 7 bases and the J gene lost 0 bases, with 10 bases spanning the gap. The CDR3 bases are TGTGCCAGCAAGGCGGCCAGCTCCTACAATGAGCAGTTCTTC. This codes for CASKAASSYNEQFF.

This clone was observed once. This sequence joins TRBV28 and TRBJ2-2, with D hard to call. Between the trimmed V and J ends, which lost 6 bases and 3 bases, there was a span of 5 bases. Germline CDR1 is MDHEN and CDR2 is SYDVKM. This CDR3 region has 12 residues. CDR3 nucleotide sequence: TGTGCCAGCAGACATCACACCGGGGAGCTGTTTTTT. Translation gives CASRHHTGELFF.

The CDR3 region has the DNA TGTGCCAGCAGCTCCGGGACATTCTACGAGCAGTACTTC. Protein sequence: CASSSGTFYEQYF. The chain is built from TRBV5-6 and TRBJ2-7; tentatively, D is TRBD1 (6 bases). CDR3 length: 13 residues. V was cut by 3 bases and J by 3 bases, with 10 bases left in between. CDR1 SGHDT and CDR2 YYEEEE come from the germline V gene. Based on the CDR3 plus reference TRBV5-6 and TRBJ2-7, the full variable domain is DAGVTQSPTHLIKTRGQQVTLRCSPKSGHDTVSWYQQALGQGPQFIFQYYEEEERQRGNFPDRFSGHQFPNYSSELNVNALLLGDSALYLCASSSGTFYEQYFGPGTRLTVT.

The V and J genes are TRBV12-3 or TRBV12-4 and TRBJ2-5; D is unresolved. This CDR3 has 13 residues. V gave up 2 bases and J gave up 1 base, with 5 bases separating them. The CDR3 is CASSLSPQETQYF. DNA of the CDR3: TGTGCCAGCAGTTTAAGCCCCCAAGAGACCCAGTACTTC.